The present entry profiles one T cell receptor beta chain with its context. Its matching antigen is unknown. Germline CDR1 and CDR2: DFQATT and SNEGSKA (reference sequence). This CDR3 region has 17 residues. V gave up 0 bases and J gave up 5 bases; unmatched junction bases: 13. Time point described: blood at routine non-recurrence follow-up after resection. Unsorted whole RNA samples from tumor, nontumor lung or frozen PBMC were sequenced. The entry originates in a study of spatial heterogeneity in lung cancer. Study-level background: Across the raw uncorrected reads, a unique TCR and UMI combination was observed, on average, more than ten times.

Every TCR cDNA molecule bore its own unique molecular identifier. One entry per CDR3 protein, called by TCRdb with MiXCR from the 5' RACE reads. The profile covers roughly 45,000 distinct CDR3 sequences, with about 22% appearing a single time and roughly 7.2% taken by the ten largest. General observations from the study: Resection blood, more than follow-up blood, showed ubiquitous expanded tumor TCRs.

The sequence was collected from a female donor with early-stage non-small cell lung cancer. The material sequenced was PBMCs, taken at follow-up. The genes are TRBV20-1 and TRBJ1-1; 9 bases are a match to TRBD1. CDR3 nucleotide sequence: TGCAGTGCTAGAGATTGGAGGACAGGGGAACGGTTTACTGAAGCTTTCTTT. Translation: CSARDWRTGERFTEAFF.